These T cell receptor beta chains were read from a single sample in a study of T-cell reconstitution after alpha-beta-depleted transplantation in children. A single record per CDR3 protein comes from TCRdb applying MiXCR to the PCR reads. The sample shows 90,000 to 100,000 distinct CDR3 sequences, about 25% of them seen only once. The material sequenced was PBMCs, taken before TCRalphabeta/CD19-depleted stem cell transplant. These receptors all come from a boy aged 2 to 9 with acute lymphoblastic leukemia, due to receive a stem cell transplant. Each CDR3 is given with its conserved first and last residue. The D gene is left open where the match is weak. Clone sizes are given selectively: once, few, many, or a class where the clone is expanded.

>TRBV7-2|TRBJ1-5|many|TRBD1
CASSLGARGLNQPQHF
TGTGCCAGCAGCTTAGGGGCCAGGGGGCTCAATCAGCCCCAGCATTTT
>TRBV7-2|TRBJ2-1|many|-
CASSSTHKGEQFF
TGTGCCAGCAGCTCGACTCACAAGGGTGAGCAGTTCTTC
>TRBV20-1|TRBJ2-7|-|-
CSAWDYEQYF
TGCAGTGCTTGGGACTACGAGCAGTACTTC
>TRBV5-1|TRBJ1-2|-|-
CASSLNGDRRYTF
TGCGCCAGCAGCTTGAACGGGGACCGCCGCTACACCTTC
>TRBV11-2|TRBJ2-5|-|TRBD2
CASSPTGGQETQYF
TGTGCCAGCAGCCCCACGGGGGGGCAAGAGACCCAGTACTTC
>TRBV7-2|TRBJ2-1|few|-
CASSPLWTGNNEQFF
TGTGCCAGCAGCCCACTCTGGACTGGAAACAATGAGCAGTTCTTC
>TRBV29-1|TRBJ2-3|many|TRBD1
CSVEERYRGSTDTQYF
TGCAGCGTTGAAGAAAGGTACAGGGGGTCCACAGATACGCAGTATTTT
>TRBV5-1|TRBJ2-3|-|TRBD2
CASSLSRAGSTDTQYF
TGCGCCAGCAGCTTGTCCAGAGCGGGGAGCACAGATACGCAGTATTTT
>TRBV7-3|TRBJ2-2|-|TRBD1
CASSLTDRVTGELFF
TGTGCCAGCAGCTTAACTGACAGGGTCACCGGGGAGCTGTTTTTT
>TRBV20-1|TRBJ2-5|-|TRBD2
CSARDFEASGGAKETQYF
TGCAGTGCTAGAGATTTTGAGGCTAGCGGAGGGGCAAAAGAGACCCAGTACTTC
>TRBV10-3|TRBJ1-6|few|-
CAISESGLAGPHYGAPLHF
TGTGCCATCAGTGAGTCAGGTTTGGCAGGGCCCCACTATGGGGCACCCCTCCACTTT
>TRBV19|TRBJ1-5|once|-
CPSTKYADRLGNQPQHF
TGTCCCAGTACCAAGTATGCCGACAGGTTAGGAAATCAGCCCCAGCATTTT
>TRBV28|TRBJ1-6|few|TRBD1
CATRQGINSPLHF
TGTGCCACCCGACAGGGGATCAATTCACCCCTCCACTTT
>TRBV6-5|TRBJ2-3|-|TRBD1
CASSYRDRLTDTQYF
TGTGCCAGCAGTTACCGGGACAGGTTAACAGATACGCAGTATTTT
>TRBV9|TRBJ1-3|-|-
CASSVRENTIYF
TGTGCCAGCAGCGTACGGGAAAACACCATATATTTT
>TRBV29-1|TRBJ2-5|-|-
CSALGVARETQYF
TGCAGCGCCCTCGGGGTCGCCCGGGAGACCCAGTACTTC
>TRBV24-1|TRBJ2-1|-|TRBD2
CATSDFGLAGQEQFF
TGTGCCACCAGTGATTTTGGACTAGCGGGACAAGAGCAGTTCTTC
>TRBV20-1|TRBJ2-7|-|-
CSVPAPGPYEQYF
TGCAGTGTTCCGGCCCCGGGTCCCTACGAGCAGTACTTC
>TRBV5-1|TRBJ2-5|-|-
CASSLGNSRGETQYF
TGCGCCAGCAGCTTGGGTAATAGCAGAGGGGAGACCCAGTACTTC
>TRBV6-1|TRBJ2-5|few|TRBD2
CASSPLLAGGGETQYF
TGTGCCAGCAGTCCTCTACTAGCGGGAGGGGGAGAGACCCAGTACTTC
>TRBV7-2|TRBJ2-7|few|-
CASSLFWGATYEQYF
TGTGCCAGCAGCTTATTTTGGGGGGCTACCTACGAGCAGTACTTC
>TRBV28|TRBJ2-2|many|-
CASSAGLAVTGELFF
TGTGCCAGCAGCGCGGGGCTAGCAGTTACCGGGGAGCTGTTTTTT
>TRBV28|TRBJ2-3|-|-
CASSLSAEGTDTQYF
TGTGCCAGCAGTTTGTCGGCGGAGGGTACAGATACGCAGTATTTT
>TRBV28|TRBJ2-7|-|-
CASSLSAVREQYF
TGTGCCAGCAGTTTATCCGCAGTTCGGGAGCAGTACTTC
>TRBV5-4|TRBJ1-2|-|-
CASSSGTPYGYTF
TGTGCCAGCAGCTCCGGGACACCCTATGGCTACACCTTC
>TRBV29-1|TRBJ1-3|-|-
CSVAGPGNTIYF
TGCAGCGTTGCCGGACCTGGAAACACCATATATTTT
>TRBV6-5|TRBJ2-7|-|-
CASSYTSTVTYEQYF
TGTGCCAGCAGTTACACCTCTACAGTGACCTACGAGCAGTACTTC
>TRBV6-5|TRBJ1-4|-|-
CASSYREHPATNEKLFF
TGTGCCAGCAGTTACCGGGAACACCCAGCAACTAATGAAAAACTGTTTTTT
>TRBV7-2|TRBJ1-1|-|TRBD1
CASSVDTGADTEAFF
TGTGCCAGCAGCGTCGACACAGGGGCGGACACTGAAGCTTTCTTT
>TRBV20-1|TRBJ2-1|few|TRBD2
CSAPGTSGHLYNEQFF
TGCAGTGCTCCTGGGACTAGCGGACACCTCTACAATGAGCAGTTCTTC
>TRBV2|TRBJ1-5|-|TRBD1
CASGGGQGGSNQPQHF
TGTGCCAGCGGGGGAGGACAAGGGGGCTCCAATCAGCCCCAGCATTTT
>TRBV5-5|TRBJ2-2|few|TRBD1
CASSKGQGGRGTGELFF
TGTGCCAGCAGCAAGGGACAGGGAGGGCGCGGTACCGGGGAGCTGTTTTTT
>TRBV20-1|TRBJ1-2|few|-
CSAAAGLNYGYTF
TGCAGTGCCGCCGCAGGACTTAACTATGGCTACACCTTC
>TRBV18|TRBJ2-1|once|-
CASSRGESSFF
TGTGCCAGCTCACGCGGGGAATCGTCGTTCTTC
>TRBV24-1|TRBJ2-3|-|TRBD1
CATSGATRDSDTDTQYF
TGTGCCACCAGTGGCGCCACCCGGGACAGCGACACAGATACGCAGTATTTT
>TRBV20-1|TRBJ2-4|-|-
CSVRRRGGPGNIQYF
TGCAGTGTGAGGCGGAGGGGGGGGCCGGGAAACATTCAGTACTTC
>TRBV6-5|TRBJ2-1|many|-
CASSYGGGYNEQFF
TGTGCCAGCAGTTACGGGGGAGGCTACAATGAGCAGTTCTTC
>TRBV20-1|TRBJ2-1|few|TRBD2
CSARVGTSGVESYNEQFF
TGCAGTGCTAGGGTTGGGACTAGCGGAGTAGAATCCTACAATGAGCAGTTCTTC
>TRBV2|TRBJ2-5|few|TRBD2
CASSVRDYGETQYF
TGTGCCAGCAGTGTGCGGGACTACGGGGAGACCCAGTACTTC
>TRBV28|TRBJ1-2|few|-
CASSPQGYNGYTF
TGTGCCAGCAGTCCACAGGGTTACAATGGCTACACCTTC
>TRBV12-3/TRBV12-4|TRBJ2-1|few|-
CASGSSSYNEQFF
TGTGCCAGCGGATCAAGCTCCTACAATGAGCAGTTCTTC
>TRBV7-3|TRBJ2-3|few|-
CASSSAGPTDTQYF
TGTGCCAGCAGCTCCGCCGGTCCCACAGATACGCAGTATTTT
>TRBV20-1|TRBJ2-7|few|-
CSASGREYYEQYF
TGCAGTGCTAGTGGCCGGGAGTACTACGAGCAGTACTTC
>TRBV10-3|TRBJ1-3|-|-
CAIRDRSGNTIYF
TGTGCCATCAGGGACCGATCTGGAAACACCATATATTTT
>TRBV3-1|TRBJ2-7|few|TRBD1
CASSSRTGREQYF
TGTGCCAGCAGCTCCAGGACAGGAAGGGAGCAGTACTTC
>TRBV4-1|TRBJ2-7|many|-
CASSQGYRYSYEQYF
TGCGCCAGCAGCCAAGGGTACAGGTACTCCTACGAGCAGTACTTC
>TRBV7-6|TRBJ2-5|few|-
CASSSSNQETQYF
TGTGCCAGCAGCTCCTCGAACCAAGAGACCCAGTACTTC
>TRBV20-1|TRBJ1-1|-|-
CSARPDSFNTEAFF
TGCAGTGCGAGGCCAGACAGCTTCAACACTGAAGCTTTCTTT
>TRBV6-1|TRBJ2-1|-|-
CASKPGQNNEQFF
TGTGCCTCAAAACCGGGACAAAACAATGAGCAGTTCTTC
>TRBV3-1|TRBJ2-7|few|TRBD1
CASTAGTASYEQYF
TGTGCCAGCACTGCCGGGACAGCGTCCTACGAGCAGTACTTC
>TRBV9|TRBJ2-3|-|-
CASSVADAPDTQYF
TGTGCCAGCAGCGTAGCTGACGCCCCGGATACGCAGTATTTT
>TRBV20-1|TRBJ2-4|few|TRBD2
CSARERTSGGAEYF
TGCAGTGCTAGAGAGAGGACTAGCGGAGGGGCGGAATACTTC
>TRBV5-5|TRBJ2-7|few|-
CASSRDVLSYEQYF
TGTGCCAGCAGTCGGGACGTACTCTCCTACGAGCAGTACTTC
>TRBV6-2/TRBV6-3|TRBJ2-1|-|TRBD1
CASHSETGANRDEQFF
TGTGCCAGCCATAGCGAGACAGGGGCGAATAGGGATGAGCAGTTCTTC
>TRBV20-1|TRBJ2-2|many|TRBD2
CSARDGRETGELFF
TGCAGTGCTAGAGACGGGAGGGAAACCGGGGAGCTGTTTTTT